This T cell receptor beta chain comes out of a study of blood T cells in healthy people across ages. Findings and caveats of the study: Estimates of diversity drawn from one million T cells were considered underestimates.

Then a second PCR, running about 7 to 11 cycles, was carried out with a sample-barcoded 5' primer and a J-beta primer mix. Carrying 12 random nucleotides, a template-switch adaptor labeled each individual cDNA molecule. MiXCR, applied by TCRdb to the 5' RACE reads, yields one record per CDR3 protein. Of hundreds of thousands of distinct CDR3 sequences listed, nearly 60% are singletons. This clonotype was seen a handful of times. The antigen is not known. Trimming stripped 2 bases from V and 0 bases from J, with 9 bases between. This CDR3 has 15 amino acids. Germline V CDR1 and CDR2: SGDLS, YYNGEE. This chain connects TRBV9 to TRBJ2-1; D remains ambiguous. The specimen was blood. The origin of this receptor is a man aged 25 to 40 in good health. CDR3 loop: CASSVTDSSYNEQFF. Written as DNA, the CDR3 is TGTGCCAGCAGCGTTACTGATAGCTCCTACAATGAGCAGTTCTTC.